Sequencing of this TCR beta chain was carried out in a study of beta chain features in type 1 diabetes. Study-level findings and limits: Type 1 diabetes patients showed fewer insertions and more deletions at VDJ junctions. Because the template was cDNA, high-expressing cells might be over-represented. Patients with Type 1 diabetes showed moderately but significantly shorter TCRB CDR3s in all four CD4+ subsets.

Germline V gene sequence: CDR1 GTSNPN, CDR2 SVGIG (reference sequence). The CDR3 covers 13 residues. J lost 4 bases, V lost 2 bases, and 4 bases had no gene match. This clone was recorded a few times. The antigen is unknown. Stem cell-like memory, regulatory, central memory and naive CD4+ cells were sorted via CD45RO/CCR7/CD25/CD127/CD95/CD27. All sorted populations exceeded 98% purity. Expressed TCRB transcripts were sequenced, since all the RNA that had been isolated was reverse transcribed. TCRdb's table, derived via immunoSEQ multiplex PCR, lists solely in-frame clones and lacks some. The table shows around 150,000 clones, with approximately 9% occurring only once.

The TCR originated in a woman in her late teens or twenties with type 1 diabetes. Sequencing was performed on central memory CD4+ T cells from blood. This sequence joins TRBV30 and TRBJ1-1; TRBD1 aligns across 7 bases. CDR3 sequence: CAWSKAGGTEAFF. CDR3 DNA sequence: TGTGCCTGGAGTAAGGCAGGGGGCACTGAAGCTTTCTTT.